Below, one T cell receptor (beta chain) is given with its context. After removal of 1 base from V and 2 bases from J, the junction contained 2 bases not matched to a gene. CDR1 LGHNT and CDR2 FRNRAP come from the germline V gene. The CDR3 has 16 amino acids. The sample is drawn from a study of OX40 agonist ivuxolimab in advanced cancers. The method was immunoSEQ multiplex PCR; TCRdb's version includes in-frame clones alone and lacks a portion of them. This sample carries some 100,000 clones, 88% of them seen once, and the ten largest clones take 0.8% to 1%. The specimen comprised CD4+ or CD8+ T cells sorted from blood, sampled in a trial of the OX40 agonist ivuxolimab. The source of this sequence is an adult with an advanced solid tumor such as melanoma, head and neck, liver or kidney cancer. The rearrangement joins TRBV12-5 to TRBJ2-5, with 12 bases that match TRBD2. DNA for the CDR3: TGTGCTAGTGGTTTGGCTGGACTAGCGGGACAAGAGACCCAGTACTTC. This encodes CASGLAGLAGQETQYF. The whole variable domain, remainder taken from reference TRBV12-5 and TRBJ2-5, is DARVTQTPRHKVTEMGQEVTMRCQPILGHNTVFWYRQTMMQGLELLAYFRNRAPLDDSGMPKDRFSAEMPDATLATLKIQPSEPRDSAVYFCASGLAGLAGQETQYFGPGTRLLVL.